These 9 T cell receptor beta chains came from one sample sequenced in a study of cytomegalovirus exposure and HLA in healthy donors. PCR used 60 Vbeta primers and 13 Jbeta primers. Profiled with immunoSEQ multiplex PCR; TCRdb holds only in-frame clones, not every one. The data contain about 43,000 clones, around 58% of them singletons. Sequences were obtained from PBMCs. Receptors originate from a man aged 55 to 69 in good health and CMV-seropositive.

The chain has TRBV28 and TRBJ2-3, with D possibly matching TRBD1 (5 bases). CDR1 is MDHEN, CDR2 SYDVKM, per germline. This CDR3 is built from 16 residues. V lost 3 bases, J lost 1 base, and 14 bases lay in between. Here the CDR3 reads CASSLVGSGRTDTQYF. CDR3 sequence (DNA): TGTGCCAGCAGTTTGGTTGGGTCAGGGCGCACAGATACGCAGTATTTT.

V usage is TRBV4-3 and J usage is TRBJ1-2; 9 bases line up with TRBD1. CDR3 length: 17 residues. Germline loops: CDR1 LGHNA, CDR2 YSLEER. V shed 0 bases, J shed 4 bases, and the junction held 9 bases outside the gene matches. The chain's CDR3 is CASSQDRYEDRGYGYTF. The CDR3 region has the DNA TGCGCCAGCAGCCAAGATCGGTATGAGGACAGGGGCTATGGCTACACCTTC.

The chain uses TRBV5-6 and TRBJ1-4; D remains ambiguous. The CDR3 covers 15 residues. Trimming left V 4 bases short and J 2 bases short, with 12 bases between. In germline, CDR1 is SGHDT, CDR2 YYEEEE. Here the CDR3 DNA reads TGTGCCAGCAGCACCTACGGGAGGACTAATGAAAAACTGTTTTTT. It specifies CASSTYGRTNEKLFF.

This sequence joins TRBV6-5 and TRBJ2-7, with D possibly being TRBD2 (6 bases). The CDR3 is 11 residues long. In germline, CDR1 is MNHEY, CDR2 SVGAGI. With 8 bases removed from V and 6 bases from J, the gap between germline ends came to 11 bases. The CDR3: CASGSEGEQYF. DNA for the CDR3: TGTGCCAGCGGGTCGGAGGGCGAGCAGTACTTC.

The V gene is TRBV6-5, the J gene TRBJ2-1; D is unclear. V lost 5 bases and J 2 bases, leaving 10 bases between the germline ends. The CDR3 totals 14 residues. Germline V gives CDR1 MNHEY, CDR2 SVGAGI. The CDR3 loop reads CASSPGSAYNEQFF. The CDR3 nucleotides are TGTGCCAGCAGTCCCGGGTCGGCCTACAATGAGCAGTTCTTC.

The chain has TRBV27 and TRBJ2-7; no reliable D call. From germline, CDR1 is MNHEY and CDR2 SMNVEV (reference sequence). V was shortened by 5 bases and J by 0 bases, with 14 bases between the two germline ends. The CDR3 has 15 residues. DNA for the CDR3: TGTGCCAGCAGTCGTTTGGCGGAACGCTCCTACGAGCAGTACTTC. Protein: CASSRLAERSYEQYF.

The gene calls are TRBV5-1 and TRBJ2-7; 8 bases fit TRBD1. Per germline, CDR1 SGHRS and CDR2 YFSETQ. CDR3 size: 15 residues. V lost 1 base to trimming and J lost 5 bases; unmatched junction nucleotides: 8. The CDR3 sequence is CASSLLGQEIHEQYF. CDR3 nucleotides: TGCGCCAGCAGCTTGTTGGGACAGGAGATCCACGAGCAGTACTTC. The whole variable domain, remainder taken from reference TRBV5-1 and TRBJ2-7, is KAGVTQTPRYLIKTRGQQVTLSCSPISGHRSVSWYQQTPGQGLQFLFEYFSETQRNKGNFPGRFSGRQFSNSRSEMNVSTLELGDSALYLCASSLLGQEIHEQYFGPGTRLTVT.

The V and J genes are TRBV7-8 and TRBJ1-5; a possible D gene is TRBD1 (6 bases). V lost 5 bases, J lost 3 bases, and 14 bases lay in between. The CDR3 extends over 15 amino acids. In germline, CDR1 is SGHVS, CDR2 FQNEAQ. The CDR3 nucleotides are TGTGCCAGCAGCGCCGGGACAATAGACAATCAGCCCCAGCATTTT. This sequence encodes CASSAGTIDNQPQHF.

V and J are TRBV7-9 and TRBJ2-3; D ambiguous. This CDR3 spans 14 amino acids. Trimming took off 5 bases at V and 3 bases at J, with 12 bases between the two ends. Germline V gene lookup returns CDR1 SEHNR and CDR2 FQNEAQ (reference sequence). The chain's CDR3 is CASSPNKQTDTQYF. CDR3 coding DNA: TGTGCCAGCAGCCCAAATAAACAGACAGATACGCAGTATTTT.